What follows are 23 T cell receptor beta chains derived from one specimen sequenced in a study of OX40 agonist ivuxolimab in advanced cancers. TCRdb's table, derived via immunoSEQ multiplex PCR, lists solely in-frame clones and lacks some. The sample records nearly 50,000 clones, around 90% being singletons. This material consisted of CD4+ or CD8+ T cells sorted from blood, taken in a trial of the OX40 agonist ivuxolimab. Every receptor here comes from an adult with an advanced solid tumor such as melanoma, head and neck, liver or kidney cancer.

V gene TRBV4-2 combines with J gene TRBJ2-5; TRBD2 matches at 15 bases. The end of the DNA is better explained by TRBJ2-7, so the J call may be wrong. Germline V gives CDR1 LGHNA, CDR2 YNFKEQ. The CDR3 is 18 amino acids. The CDR3: CASSQVGLAGGFMYEQYF. The CDR3 coding sequence is TGTGCCAGCAGCCAAGTTGGACTAGCGGGAGGGTTTATGTACGAGCAGTACTTC.

This clone was seen just once. The chain joins TRBV19 to TRBJ1-2; possible D gene TRBD1, 5 bases. Germline CDR1 and CDR2: LNHDA and SQIVND (reference sequence). V lost 7 bases to trimming and J lost 0 bases, with 15 bases between them. There are 15 residues in the CDR3. The CDR3 here is CASTPAIGANYGYTF. CDR3 nucleotides: TGTGCCAGTACACCGGCGATAGGGGCTAACTATGGCTACACCTTC.

The rearrangement uses TRBV11-3 and TRBJ2-2; either TRBD1 or TRBD2 may fit D (5 bases each). Deletions cut 5 bases from V and 0 bases from J, with 10 bases between. CDR1 and CDR2 (germline): SGHNT, YENEEA. The CDR3 is made up of 15 amino acids. This CDR3 is CASSPGTANTGELFF. The DNA of the CDR3 is TGTGCCAGCAGCCCCGGGACCGCGAACACCGGGGAGCTGTTTTTT.

V and J are TRBV10-3 and TRBJ2-3; perhaps TRBD1 as D (5 bases). The germline CDR1 and CDR2 sequences are ENHRY and SYGVKD. This CDR3 comprises 12 residues. V lost 7 bases and J 3 bases, leaving 8 bases between the germline ends. The CDR3 sequence is CAITDTTDTQYF. The DNA for the CDR3 is TGTGCCATCACGGACACGACAGATACGCAGTATTTT.

This clone occurred a few times. The chain links TRBV6-5 to TRBJ1-1; no reliable D call. The V end was cut by 7 bases, the J end by 1 base, with 13 bases between. The CDR3 sequence is 14 residues long. From germline, CDR1 is MNHEY and CDR2 SVGAGI. The CDR3 DNA reads TGTGCCAGCACGAACGGAGCGGCGAACACTGAAGCTTTCTTT. Translating gives CASTNGAANTEAFF.

This clone was observed a handful of times. The chain recombines TRBV19 with TRBJ1-5; 10 bases line up with TRBD1. CDR3 length equals 14 residues. Losses at the gene ends were 5 bases for V and 9 bases for J; bases not matched to a gene: 7. CDR1 is LNHDA and CDR2 is SQIVND in the germline V gene (reference sequence). In nucleotides, the CDR3 is TGTGCCAGTAGTCAGGGACAGGGGTCAGGGCCCCAGCATTTT. Amino acid sequence: CASSQGQGSGPQHF.

The chain has TRBV29-1 and TRBJ2-1; unclear D gene. Trimming shortened V by 6 bases and J by 5 bases, and 11 bases separated the two germline ends. Per germline, CDR1 SQVTM and CDR2 ANQGSEA. The CDR3 length is 12 residues. The chain's CDR3 is CSVGIYDNEQFF. The CDR3 nucleotides read TGCAGCGTGGGGATCTATGACAATGAGCAGTTCTTC.

The V and J genes are TRBV5-1 and TRBJ1-3; no firm D call. Germline V gene data show CDR1 as SGHRS and CDR2 as YFSETQ. Trimming shortened V by 4 bases and J by 3 bases, and 5 bases separated the two germline ends. CDR3 length equals 12 residues. CDR3 sequence reads: CASSQDGNTIYF. As DNA, the CDR3 is TGCGCCAGCAGCCAAGATGGAAACACCATATATTTT.

This clone was picked up a small number of times. The chain has TRBV19 and TRBJ1-2; 7 positions match TRBD1. CDR1 and CDR2 from the germline V gene are LNHDA and SQIVND (reference sequence). The V and J ends lost 6 bases and 2 bases, in that order; junction bases with no gene match: 9. The CDR3 is made up of 15 amino acids. CDR3 amino acids: CASSSGTVGNYGYTF. The CDR3 nucleotides read TGTGCCAGTAGCTCCGGGACAGTGGGGAACTATGGCTACACCTTC.

The genes are TRBV9 and TRBJ2-2; D unresolved. V lost 0 bases to trimming and J lost 1 base, with 10 bases between them. The germline CDR1 and CDR2 sequences are SGDLS and YYNGEE. The CDR3 length is 16 residues. The CDR3 protein is CASSVANRLNTGELFF. The CDR3 DNA reads TGTGCCAGCAGCGTAGCTAACCGTCTGAACACCGGGGAGCTGTTTTTT.

Only a few counts were recorded for this clone. V gene TRBV19 combines with J gene TRBJ2-3; 7 bases map to TRBD2. Germline-derived CDR1 and CDR2 are LNHDA and SQIVND (reference sequence). The CDR3 extends over 14 amino acids. After removal of 5 bases from V and 1 base from J, the junction contained 3 bases not matched to a gene. CDR3 coding DNA: TGTGCCAGTAGTCCAACTAGCGGCACAGATACGCAGTATTTT. It is translated as CASSPTSGTDTQYF.

V is TRBV6-4 and J is TRBJ2-5; D call uncertain. CDR1 is MRHNA, CDR2 SNTAGT, per germline. This CDR3 is 13 amino acids long. The V and J ends lost 2 bases and 3 bases respectively, with 7 bases between them. CDR3 in amino acids: CASSDPAEETQYF. In nucleotides, the CDR3 is TGTGCCAGCAGTGACCCGGCAGAAGAGACCCAGTACTTC.

The chain has TRBV7-2 and TRBJ2-3; either TRBD1 or TRBD2 may fit D (6 bases each). CDR3 length: 17 residues. Germline lookup yields CDR1 SGHTA and CDR2 FQGNSA. V dropped 2 bases and J dropped 2 bases, with 17 bases sitting between them. CDR3 nucleotides: TGTGCCAGCAGCTTAAATGGAGGGGGGCGGGCCACAGATACGCAGTATTTT. It encodes CASSLNGGGRATDTQYF.

The gene calls are TRBV29-1 and TRBJ1-3; D is unresolved. The ends were cut back, 5 bases at V and 2 bases at J, with 10 bases in the middle. Germline CDR1 reads SQVTM; CDR2 reads ANQGSEA. This CDR3 is 13 amino acids long. The CDR3, as DNA: TGCAGCGTTCAGACGGGAACTGGAAACACCATATATTTT. It encodes CSVQTGTGNTIYF.

This chain links TRBV6-5 with TRBJ1-2; D gene ambiguous. Per germline, CDR1 MNHEY and CDR2 SVGAGI. Trimming took off 1 base at V and 0 bases at J, with 9 bases between the two ends. This CDR3 is 15 amino acids long. The CDR3 spells CASSYLGRANYGYTF. The CDR3 nucleotides are TGTGCCAGCAGTTACTTGGGGAGAGCTAACTATGGCTACACCTTC.

The genes are TRBV7-7 and TRBJ2-1; D remains ambiguous. The V end was cut by 1 base, the J end by 5 bases, with 6 bases between. Germline V gives CDR1 SSHAT, CDR2 FNYEAQ (reference sequence). The CDR3 has 13 residues. The CDR3 region is CASSLGDNNEQFF. The CDR3 DNA follows: TGTGCCAGCAGCTTAGGAGATAACAATGAGCAGTTCTTC. Filled out from reference TRBV7-7 and TRBJ2-1, the complete variable domain reads GAGVSQSPRYKVTKRGQDVTLRCDPISSHATLYWYQQALGQGPEFLTYFNYEAQPDKSGLPSDRFSAERPEGSISTLTIQRTEQRDSAMYRCASSLGDNNEQFFGPGTRLTVL.

The chain has TRBV10-3 and TRBJ2-3, with TRBD2 matching over 7 bases. Germline CDR1 reads ENHRY; CDR2 reads SYGVKD. The CDR3 covers 15 residues. V was pared by 2 bases and J by 0 bases, with 2 bases of the junction left unmatched. CDR3 residues: CAISEGTKSTDTQYF. Written as DNA, the CDR3 is TGTGCCATCAGTGAGGGGACTAAGAGCACAGATACGCAGTATTTT.

The chain employs TRBV6-6 and TRBJ2-1, with a tentative D call TRBD1 (6 bases). Per germline, CDR1 MNHNY and CDR2 SVGAGI (reference sequence). This CDR3 spans 14 amino acids. Trimming pared 0 bases from V and 10 bases from J, leaving 13 bases between. The CDR3 loop reads CASSYSGARREQFF. The CDR3 nucleotides read TGTGCCAGCAGTTACTCGGGGGCCCGGCGGGAGCAGTTCTTC.

The rearrangement uses TRBV7-9 and TRBJ2-1; TRBD2 aligns across 8 bases. The CDR3 runs 15 residues. After removal of 5 bases from V and 5 bases from J, the junction contained 8 bases not matched to a gene. Germline V lookup: CDR1 SEHNR, CDR2 FQNEAQ (reference sequence). The CDR3 is CASSPGLAANNEQFF. In nucleotides, the CDR3 is TGTGCCAGCAGCCCTGGACTAGCAGCTAACAATGAGCAGTTCTTC.

This clone is a singleton in its sample. This chain joins TRBV7-2 and TRBJ1-2, with unresolved D. The CDR3 sequence is 13 residues long. Germline V lookup: CDR1 SGHTA, CDR2 FQGNSA. With 5 bases removed from V and 8 bases from J, the gap between germline ends came to 15 bases. The CDR3 spells CASSPAEGYGYTF. The CDR3, as DNA: TGTGCCAGCAGCCCGGCGGAGGGTTACGGCTACACCTTC.

This clone was seen once. The chain couples TRBV14 to TRBJ1-2, with TRBD1 matching 8 bases. With V trimmed by 0 bases and J by 7 bases, 4 bases remained unmatched. The CDR3 loop spans 14 amino acids. Germline assignment: CDR1 SGHDN and CDR2 FVKESK. The CDR3 DNA is TGTGCCAGCAGCCAAGATCGCACAGGGGGTGGCTACACCTTC. Its protein product is CASSQDRTGGGYTF. Full variable domain (rest looked up from reference TRBV14 and TRBJ1-2): EAGVTQFPSHSVIEKGQTVTLRCDPISGHDNLYWYRRVMGKEIKFLLHFVKESKQDESGMPNNRFLAERTGGTYSTLKVQPAELEDSGVYFCASSQDRTGGGYTFGSGTRLTVV.

This clone was seen more than once but under ten times. The rearrangement links TRBV6-5 to TRBJ2-4; D is undetermined. CDR1 is MNHEY, CDR2 SVGAGI, per germline. This CDR3 contains 16 residues. V was shortened by 0 bases and J by 7 bases, with 16 bases between the two germline ends. DNA of the CDR3: TGTGCCAGCAGTTACTCGAGGATGCCGGGCCAGAACATTCAGTACTTC. This encodes CASSYSRMPGQNIQYF.

This chain connects TRBV7-6 to TRBJ2-7; possible D gene TRBD2, 6 bases. The germline gives CDR1 SGHVS, CDR2 FNYEAQ. There are 14 residues in the CDR3. V was pared by 6 bases and J by 2 bases, with 14 bases between. The CDR3 here is CASSKDSGAYEQYF. CDR3 sequence (DNA): TGTGCCAGCAGTAAGGATAGCGGAGCCTACGAGCAGTACTTC.